The rows below give T cell receptor beta chains drawn from one sample of a study of early T cells in non-severe SARS-CoV-2 infection. One entry per CDR3 protein, called by TCRdb with MiXCR from the 5' RACE reads. The table has roughly 100,000 distinct CDR3 sequences, around 14% seen once. Specimen: whole blood. All receptors come from an adult who was a healthcare worker with PCR-confirmed SARS-CoV-2 infection or an uninfected control (not recorded which). Both conserved end residues are part of each CDR3. The D gene is left open where the match is weak. Expanded clones are given a class, and other clones once, few, many or no size at all.

TRBJ2-3	TRBD2	TRBV3-1	many	TGTGCCAGCAGCCGGAGCGGGGCAGATACGCAGTATTTT	CASSRSGADTQYF
TRBJ2-2	-	TRBV7-2	many	TGTGCCAGCAGGCCTGATACCGGAAACACCGGGGAGCTGTTTTTT	CASRPDTGNTGELFF
TRBJ1-5	-	TRBV7-9	few	TGTGCCAGCAGCGTGGACCATCCGGGCCAGCCCCAGCATTTT	CASSVDHPGQPQHF
TRBJ1-2	-	TRBV11-2	many	TGTGCCAGCAACCCTACAACCTATGGCTACACCTTC	CASNPTTYGYTF
TRBJ1-1	-	TRBV18	-	TGTGCCAGCTCACCACGGGGGGGAAGCACTGAAGCTTTCTTT	CASSPRGGSTEAFF
TRBJ2-5	TRBD2	TRBV6-5	many	TGTGCCAGCGGACGGACTAGCTCTGCTGTGAAGACCCAGTACTTC	CASGRTSSAVKTQYF
TRBJ2-3	TRBD2	TRBV7-2	many	TGTGCCAGCATCGACCAACGTGCTAGCGGGGGGGGAAGGACGCAGTATTTT	CASIDQRASGGGRTQYF
TRBJ2-1	TRBD2	TRBV27	few	TGTGCCAGCAACAGACCGGGACTAGGAACAGTTCGGGAGCAGTTCTTC	CASNRPGLGTVREQFF
TRBJ2-7	-	TRBV28	many	TGTGCCAGCAGTTCCAAGCCCACAGAAACCCACGAGCAGTACTTC	CASSSKPTETHEQYF
TRBJ1-5	TRBD1	TRBV16	few	TGTGCCAGCAGCCCGCGACAGGGAGGGAATCAGCCCCAGCATTTT	CASSPRQGGNQPQHF
TRBJ1-6	-	TRBV6-5	-	TGTGCCAGCAGTTACGCCTTTCTCCGGGGGAATCGTAATTCACCCCTCCACTTT	CASSYAFLRGNRNSPLHF
TRBJ2-1	-	TRBV24-1	-	TGTGCCACCAGTGCGGGGGACGGGAGACACTCCTACAATGAGCAGTTCTTC	CATSAGDGRHSYNEQFF
TRBJ1-1	-	TRBV18	-	TGTGCCAGCTCACCGAGGGTCATGAACACTGAAGCTTTCTTT	CASSPRVMNTEAFF
TRBJ2-3	-	TRBV13	few	TGTGCCAGCAGCTTGAGCCAGGGCAGGGGCACAGATACGCAGTATTTT	CASSLSQGRGTDTQYF
TRBJ2-6	-	TRBV7-9	many	TGTGCCAGTGCCCGCTCTGGGGCCAACGTCCTGACTTTC	CASARSGANVLTF
TRBJ1-1	-	TRBV14	-	TGTGCCAGCAGCCAAGAGATGGCCTTAATGAACACTGAAGCTTTCTTT	CASSQEMALMNTEAFF
TRBJ1-2	TRBD1	TRBV18	many	TGTGCCAGCTCACCCCGTACAGGGGGCGACTATGGCTACACCTTC	CASSPRTGGDYGYTF
TRBJ1-6	-	TRBV4-1	many	TGCGCCAGCAGCCGCGGGGCAGCGGGTAGCCTTAATTCACCCCTCCACTTT	CASSRGAAGSLNSPLHF
TRBJ1-5	-	TRBV28	-	TGTGCCAGCAGTTTACAGATTAGCAATCAGCCCCAGCATTTT	CASSLQISNQPQHF
TRBJ2-6	-	TRBV12-3/TRBV12-4	many	TGTGCCAGCAGCTATGGAAGCTCTGGGGCCAACGTCCTGACTTTC	CASSYGSSGANVLTF
TRBJ1-1	TRBD1	TRBV4-2	many	TGTGCCAGCAGCCAAGATTTAAGGGACAGGGGAGAAGCTTTCTTT	CASSQDLRDRGEAFF
TRBJ2-3	TRBD1	TRBV11-3	-	TGTGCCAGCAGCTTTGGGACAGTGGGCACAGATACGCAGTATTTT	CASSFGTVGTDTQYF
TRBJ2-5	TRBD1	TRBV5-1	-	TGCGCCAGCAGCTTGGCCATGGGACAGGGCAGAAAGACCCAGTACTTC	CASSLAMGQGRKTQYF
TRBJ2-5	-	TRBV19	many	TGTGCCAGTACCCTCGGAGGGGCCAAGGGAGAGACCCAGTACTTC	CASTLGGAKGETQYF
TRBJ2-3	TRBD2	TRBV20-1	few	TGCAGTGCTAGAGATTTGGGGACTAGCCACCCAGATACGCAGTATTTT	CSARDLGTSHPDTQYF
TRBJ2-1	TRBD2	TRBV2	many	TGTGCCAGCAGTGACCGGCTAGCGGGGGCCCATTTCAATGAGCAGTTCTTC	CASSDRLAGAHFNEQFF
TRBJ1-1	-	TRBV20-1	-	TGCAGTGCTAGAGATTTACGGGGTGGCGCTGAAGCTTTCTTT	CSARDLRGGAEAFF
TRBJ1-4	TRBD1	TRBV28	many	TGTGCCAGCAGTTTGGGGGGACAGGGAGGTGAAAAACTGTTTTTT	CASSLGGQGGEKLFF
TRBJ2-2	-	TRBV24-1	many	TGTGCCACCCAAACTTCGAGGGCAACCGGGGAGCTGTTTTTT	CATQTSRATGELFF
TRBJ2-2	-	TRBV5-1	few	TGCGCCAGCAGCTTCGTAGGAACCGGGGAGCTGTTTTTT	CASSFVGTGELFF
TRBJ2-7	-	TRBV25-1	-	TGTGCCAGCAGTGAAGGGGCAGGTTGGACCTACGAGCAGTACTTC	CASSEGAGWTYEQYF
TRBJ2-2	-	TRBV4-1	many	TGCGCCAGCAGCCAATTCTGGAACACCGGGGAGCTGTTTTTT	CASSQFWNTGELFF
TRBJ2-1	-	TRBV20-1	few	TGCAGTGCTAGAGGTGGGGGGCCCGGTGAGCAGTTCTTC	CSARGGGPGEQFF
TRBJ1-1	TRBD1	TRBV7-8	few	TGTGCCAGCAGCCCCGAGACAGGGGGCAAAAGGCAATTT	CASSPETGGKRQF
TRBJ2-5	-	TRBV27	-	TGTGCCAGCAGGCCGGCCCTCCTGACAGCACAACAAGAGACCCAGTACTTC	CASRPALLTAQQETQYF
TRBJ2-1	-	TRBV3-2	-	TGTGCCAACTCCAACACCTCCACCTACAATGAGCAGTTCTTC	CANSNTSTYNEQFF
TRBJ2-4	TRBD2	TRBV5-6	once	TGTGCCAGCAGCACACAAGCGGGGAATACCAAAAACATTCAGTACTTC	CASSTQAGNTKNIQYF
TRBJ1-2	-	TRBV5-1	few	TGCGCCAGCAGCTTAGAGGGGAACTATGGCTACACCTTC	CASSLEGNYGYTF
TRBJ2-1	-	TRBV5-1	-	TGCGCCAGCAGCTTGGTCGCGGGTTCCTACAATGAGCAGTTCTTC	CASSLVAGSYNEQFF
TRBJ2-6	-	TRBV11-2	-	TGTGCCAGCAGCTTAGGAGTACATCCAGGGTCTGGGGCCAACGTCCTGACTTTC	CASSLGVHPGSGANVLTF
TRBJ2-2	TRBD2	TRBV6-6	-	TGTGCCAGCAGCGTTGGGGAGGGCAGCCGGACCGGGGAGCTGTTTTTT	CASSVGEGSRTGELFF
TRBJ1-1	-	TRBV7-2	many	TGTGCCAGCAGCTTAAGGGGGACGGGGACGGGGCGGACTGAAGCTTTCTTT	CASSLRGTGTGRTEAFF
TRBJ1-2	-	TRBV20-1	-	TGCAGTGCTGGTCAGGGAAATGACTATGGCTACACCTTC	CSAGQGNDYGYTF
TRBJ2-6	-	TRBV7-8	many	TGTGCCAGCAGCTTAGCTTATGTTGCCTCCGGGGCCAACGTCCTGACTTTC	CASSLAYVASGANVLTF
TRBJ2-1	-	TRBV20-1	many	TGCAGTGCTAAAAGGGGCTACAATGAGCAGTTCTTC	CSAKRGYNEQFF
TRBJ2-3	TRBD1	TRBV2	many	TGTGCCAGCAGTTCCCGGACAGGGAGGCCAGATACGCAGTATTTT	CASSSRTGRPDTQYF
TRBJ2-1	-	TRBV2	few	TGTGCCAGCAGGGACCCGGAGCGCTTCTATGAGCAGTTCTTC	CASRDPERFYEQFF
TRBJ1-1	-	TRBV27	few	TGTGCCAGCAGTTACAGGGCAGAGAACACTGAAGCTTTCTTT	CASSYRAENTEAFF
TRBJ2-5	-	TRBV29-1	-	TGCAGCGCCGCGGACAGAGGCGAGACCCAGTACTTC	CSAADRGETQYF
TRBJ1-5	TRBD1	TRBV24-1	few	TGTGCCACCAGTGACCAAGGACAGGGGGACAATCAGCCCCAGCATTTT	CATSDQGQGDNQPQHF
TRBJ1-2	-	TRBV19	-	TGTGCCAGCTATACCGGACAGACTACTTATGGCTACACCTTC	CASYTGQTTYGYTF
TRBJ1-2	-	TRBV20-1	-	TGCAGTGCTAGAGGATACTTTACTCGAAGTAACTATGGCTACACCTTC	CSARGYFTRSNYGYTF